The rows below give T cell receptor beta chains drawn from one sample of a study of blood T cell repertoires in COVID-19. Profiled with immunoSEQ multiplex PCR; TCRdb holds only in-frame clones, not every one. This sample has more than 50,000 clones; approximately 92% occur once, and the top ten carry 15% to 20%. The specimen was peripheral blood. The receptors here all came from a man older than 75 with acute or convalescent COVID-19. Both conserved end residues are part of each CDR3. A D gene is named only where the DNA matches it firmly. Clone size appears in some rows only: once, few, many, or a class for an expanded clone.

D	V	size	J	DNA	CDR3
TRBD2	TRBV7-2	-	TRBJ2-3	TGTGCCAGCAGCTTTATAGCGGGGGGGCCGACAGATACGCAGTATTTT	CASSFIAGGPTDTQYF
-	TRBV7-2	-	TRBJ2-5	TGTGCCAGCAGCGGGCGCGGGGTTAGGGAGACCCAGTACTTC	CASSGRGVRETQYF
-	TRBV7-9	-	TRBJ1-4	TGTGCCAGCAGCCCGGGGGGAAGGGTTCGGGAAAAACTGTTTTTT	CASSPGGRVREKLFF
-	TRBV5-1	once	TRBJ1-2	TGCGCCAGCAGCCCAGGGGTTGACTATGGCTACACCTTC	CASSPGVDYGYTF
TRBD1	TRBV27	-	TRBJ1-6	TGTGCCAGCAGCCAAACCCGACAGGGTGGCTCCTATAATTCACCCCTCCACTTT	CASSQTRQGGSYNSPLHF
-	TRBV7-2	once	TRBJ2-1	TGTGCCAGCACCAATTCGGCAGGCCAACTCGCGGGGAAGCCCAATGAGCAGTTCTTC	CASTNSAGQLAGKPNEQFF
-	TRBV2	-	TRBJ1-2	TGTGCCAGCAGTGAAGCCAGCTATGGCTACACCTTC	CASSEASYGYTF
TRBD1	TRBV5-1	-	TRBJ2-3	TGCGCCAGCAGCTACCGGGACAGGGGGCTGGCAGATACGCAGTATTTT	CASSYRDRGLADTQYF
-	TRBV3-1/TRBV3-2	-	TRBJ2-5	TGTGCCAGCAGCCAAGAGGGGGGACCCTCACAAGAGACCCAGTACTTC	CASSQEGGPSQETQYF
TRBD1	TRBV29-1	-	TRBJ2-7	TGCAGCGTTCTACAGGGGACGATCTACGAGCAGTACTTC	CSVLQGTIYEQYF
TRBD1	TRBV2	-	TRBJ2-6	TGTGCCAGCAGTCCGACAGGGCCCCCCTCTGGGGCCAACGTCCTGACTTTC	CASSPTGPPSGANVLTF
-	TRBV5-1	-	TRBJ2-5	TGCGCCAGCAGACCGCAACCGGGACAAGAGACCCAGTACTTC	CASRPQPGQETQYF
-	TRBV11-2	-	TRBJ1-1	TGTGCCAGCAGTCCCGGTGCCAACTTGAACACTGAAGCTTTCTTT	CASSPGANLNTEAFF
-	TRBV7-2	-	TRBJ1-3	TGTGCCAGCAGCTTAGGAGGGAGCTCTGGAAACACCATATATTTT	CASSLGGSSGNTIYF
-	TRBV29-1	-	TRBJ2-5	TGCAGCGGGATGGGTGGGGAGGTTTCGGAGACCCAGTACTTC	CSGMGGEVSETQYF
TRBD1	TRBV14	-	TRBJ2-6	TGTGCCAGCAGCCAGGGACAGCATTGGAGCTCTGGGGCCAACGTCCTGACTTTC	CASSQGQHWSSGANVLTF
-	TRBV12-3/TRBV12-4	-	TRBJ1-3	TGTGCCAGCGCCCGGGGGGGAAGGAACACCATATATTTT	CASARGGRNTIYF
-	TRBV19	-	TRBJ1-3	TGTGCCAGTAGTATCGCCAGCTCTGGAAACACCATATATTTT	CASSIASSGNTIYF
-	TRBV18	-	TRBJ1-1	TGTGCCAGCTCACCAGGCGTGGGGCAGAACACTGAAGCTTTCTTT	CASSPGVGQNTEAFF
-	TRBV5-4	-	TRBJ2-5	TGTGCCAGCAGCTTTGGAGGGATCCAAGAGACCCAGTACTTC	CASSFGGIQETQYF